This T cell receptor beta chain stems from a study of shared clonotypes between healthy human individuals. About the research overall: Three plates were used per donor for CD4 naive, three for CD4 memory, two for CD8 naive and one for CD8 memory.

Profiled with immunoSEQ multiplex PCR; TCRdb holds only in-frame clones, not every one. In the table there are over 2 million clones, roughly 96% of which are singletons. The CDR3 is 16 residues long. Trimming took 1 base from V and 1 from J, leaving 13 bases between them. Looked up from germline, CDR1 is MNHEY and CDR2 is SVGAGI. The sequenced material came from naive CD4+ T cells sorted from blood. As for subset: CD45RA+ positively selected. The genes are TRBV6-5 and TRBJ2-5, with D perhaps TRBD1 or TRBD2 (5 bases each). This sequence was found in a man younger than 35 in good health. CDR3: CASSYFPRGGQETQYF. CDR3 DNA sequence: TGTGCCAGCAGTTACTTCCCCCGGGGCGGCCAAGAGACCCAGTACTTC.